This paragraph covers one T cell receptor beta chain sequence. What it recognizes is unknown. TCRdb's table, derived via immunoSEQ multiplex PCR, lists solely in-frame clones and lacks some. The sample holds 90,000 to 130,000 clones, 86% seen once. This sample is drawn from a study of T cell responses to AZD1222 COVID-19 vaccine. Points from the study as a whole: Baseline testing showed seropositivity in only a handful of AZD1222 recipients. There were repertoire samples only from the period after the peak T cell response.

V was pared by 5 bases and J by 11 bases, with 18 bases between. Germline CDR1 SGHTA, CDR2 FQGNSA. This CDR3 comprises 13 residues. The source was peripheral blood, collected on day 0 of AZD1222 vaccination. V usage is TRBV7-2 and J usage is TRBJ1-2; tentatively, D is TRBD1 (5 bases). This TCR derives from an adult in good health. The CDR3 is CASSPRGGLGYTF. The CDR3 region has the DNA TGTGCCAGCAGCCCCCGGGGGGGTTTAGGTTACACCTTC.